The rows below give T cell receptor beta chains drawn from one sample of a study of Tregs in tolerant kidney transplant recipients. The repertoire was sequenced with immunoSEQ multiplex PCR; TCRdb's copy has only in-frame clones and lacks some. This sample carries 200,000 to 300,000 clones, more than 65% of them seen once, and the ten largest clones take around 0.61%. The sample consisted of CD4+ T cells from blood. These receptors all come from a human donor in good health. Both conserved end residues are part of each CDR3. A D gene is named only where the DNA matches it firmly. The size entry is marked missing in some rows and otherwise reads once, few, many or a size class.

.	TRBV7-3	.	TRBJ2-3	TGTGCCAGCAGCCTTCTAGGGGCAGGCGACAATACGCAGTATTTT	CASSLLGAGDNTQYF
.	TRBV5-4	.	TRBJ2-7	TGTGCCAGCAGCTTAGCTCTCGAGCAGTACTTC	CASSLALEQYF
few	TRBV6-5	.	TRBJ1-4	TGTGCCAGCAGTTCTCAGGGGAGGGGGAAAAAACTGTTTTTT	CASSSQGRGKKLFF
.	TRBV5-5	TRBD1	TRBJ1-1	TGTGCCAGCAGCTTTACAGGGGGGAACACTGAAGCTTTCTTT	CASSFTGGNTEAFF
.	TRBV5-1	TRBD1	TRBJ2-5	TGCGCCAGCAGACAGGGGGCCATACGAGAGACCCAGTACTTC	CASRQGAIRETQYF
.	TRBV7-7	TRBD1	TRBJ2-7	TGTGCCAGCAGCAAGGACAGGGGCACCGAGCAGTACTTC	CASSKDRGTEQYF
few	TRBV19	.	TRBJ1-3	TGTGCCAGTAGTACGGCCGGCGGGGCTGGAAACACCATATATTTT	CASSTAGGAGNTIYF
.	TRBV7-8	TRBD2	TRBJ2-7	TGTGCCAGCAGTCGAGTCGGGCTAGCGGGGTCCTACGAGCAGTACTTC	CASSRVGLAGSYEQYF
.	TRBV19	TRBD1	TRBJ1-5	TGTGCCAGTAGTGAAGGACAGGGTTATCAGCCCCAGCATTTT	CASSEGQGYQPQHF
.	TRBV5-6	.	TRBJ1-5	TGTGCCAGCAGCCTTTTCTATTCAAATCAGCCCCAGCATTTT	CASSLFYSNQPQHF
.	TRBV6-1	.	TRBJ1-3	TGTGCCAGCAGTGCTACAGGGTTGCGGGGAAACACCATATATTTT	CASSATGLRGNTIYF
.	TRBV5-1	TRBD1	TRBJ2-2	TGCGCCAGCAGCTACCGGGACAGGGGCAACACCGGGGAGCTGTTTTTT	CASSYRDRGNTGELFF
.	TRBV5-1	.	TRBJ1-5	TGCGCCAGCAGCTTGGAAGGGTTGGGCAATCAGCCCCAGCATTTT	CASSLEGLGNQPQHF
.	TRBV19	.	TRBJ1-5	TGTGCCAGTAGTATTGTAGGGCCAAAACAGCCCCAGCATTTT	CASSIVGPKQPQHF
.	TRBV5-4	.	TRBJ1-2	TGTGCCAGCAGCCCAGGGAAAGAGTATGGCTACACCTTC	CASSPGKEYGYTF
once	TRBV11-2	TRBD1	TRBJ2-1	TGTGCCAGCAGCCGCCGAACCAGGGGGCAGGGCTCCTACAATGAGCAGTTCTTC	CASSRRTRGQGSYNEQFF
.	TRBV7-3	.	TRBJ2-3	TGTGCCAGCAGCTTACAGGGGTCCGGCACAGATACGCAGTATTTT	CASSLQGSGTDTQYF
.	TRBV7-2	TRBD1	TRBJ2-6	TGTGCCAGCAGCTTAGGGGGACAGGCTGGGGCCAACGTCCTGACTTTC	CASSLGGQAGANVLTF
.	TRBV5-4	.	TRBJ2-7	TGTGCCAGCAGCTTAACCCATTCCAACGAGCAGTACTTC	CASSLTHSNEQYF
.	TRBV5-1	TRBD1	TRBJ1-2	TGCGCCAGCAGCACCAAGGACAGGGCCGTGGATGGCTACACCTTC	CASSTKDRAVDGYTF
once	TRBV7-9	TRBD1	TRBJ1-2	TGTGCCAGCAGCTTAGCCGGGACAGACTATGGCTACACCTTC	CASSLAGTDYGYTF